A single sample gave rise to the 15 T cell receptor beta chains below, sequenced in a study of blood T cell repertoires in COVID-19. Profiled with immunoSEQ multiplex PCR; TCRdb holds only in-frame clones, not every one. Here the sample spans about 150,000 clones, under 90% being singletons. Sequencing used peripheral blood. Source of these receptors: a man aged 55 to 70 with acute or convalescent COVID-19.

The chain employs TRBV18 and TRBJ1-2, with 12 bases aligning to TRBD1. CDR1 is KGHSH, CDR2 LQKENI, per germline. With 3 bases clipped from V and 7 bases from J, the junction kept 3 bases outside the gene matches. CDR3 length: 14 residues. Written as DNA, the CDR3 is TGTGCCAGCTCACCGGGACAGGGGGCTGGTGGCTACACCTTC. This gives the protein CASSPGQGAGGYTF.

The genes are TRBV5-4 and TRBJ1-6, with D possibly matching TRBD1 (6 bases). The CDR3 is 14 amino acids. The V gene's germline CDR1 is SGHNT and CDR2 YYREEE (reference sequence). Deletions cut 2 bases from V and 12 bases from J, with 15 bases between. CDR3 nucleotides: TGTGCCAGCAGCTTCCCGGGACAAAGGGAACCCCTCCACTTT. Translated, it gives CASSFPGQREPLHF.

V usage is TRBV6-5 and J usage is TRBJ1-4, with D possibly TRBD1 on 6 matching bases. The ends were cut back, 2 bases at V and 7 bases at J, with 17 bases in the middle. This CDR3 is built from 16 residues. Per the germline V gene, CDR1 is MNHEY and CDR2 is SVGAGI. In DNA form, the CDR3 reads TGTGCCAGCAGTTACGGTGCAGGGGTGGGTGGTGAAAAACTGTTTTTT. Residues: CASSYGAGVGGEKLFF.

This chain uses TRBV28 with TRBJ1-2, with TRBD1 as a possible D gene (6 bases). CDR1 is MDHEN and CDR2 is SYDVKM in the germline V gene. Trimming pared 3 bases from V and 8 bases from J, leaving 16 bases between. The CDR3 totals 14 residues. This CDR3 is CASSFSSQGRGYTF. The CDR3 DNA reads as TGTGCCAGCAGTTTTAGTTCACAGGGTAGAGGCTACACCTTC.

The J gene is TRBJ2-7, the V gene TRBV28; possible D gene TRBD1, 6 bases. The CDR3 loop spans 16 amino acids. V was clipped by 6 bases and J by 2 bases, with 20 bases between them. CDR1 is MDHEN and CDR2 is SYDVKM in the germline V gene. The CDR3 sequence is CASSSRAAGVTYEQYF. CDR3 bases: TGTGCCAGCAGCTCCAGGGCGGCAGGGGTAACCTACGAGCAGTACTTC. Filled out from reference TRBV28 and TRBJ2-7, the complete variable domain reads DVKVTQSSRYLVKRTGEKVFLECVQDMDHENMFWYRQDPGLGLRLIYFSYDVKMKEKGDIPEGYSVSREKKERFSLILESASTNQTSMYLCASSSRAAGVTYEQYFGPGTRLTVT.

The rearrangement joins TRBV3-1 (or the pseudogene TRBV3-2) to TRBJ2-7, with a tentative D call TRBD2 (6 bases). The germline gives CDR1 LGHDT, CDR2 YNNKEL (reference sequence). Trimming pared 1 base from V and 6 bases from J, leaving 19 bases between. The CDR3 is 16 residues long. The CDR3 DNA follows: TGTGCCAGCAGCCAAGGACTGGTAGCGGTGGGTATCGAGCAGTACTTC. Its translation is CASSQGLVAVGIEQYF.

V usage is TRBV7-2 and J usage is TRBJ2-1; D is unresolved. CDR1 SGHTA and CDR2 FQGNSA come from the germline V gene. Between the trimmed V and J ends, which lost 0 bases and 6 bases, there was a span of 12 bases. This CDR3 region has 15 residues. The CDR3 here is CASSLAANTVNEQFF. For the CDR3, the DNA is TGTGCCAGCAGCTTAGCAGCTAATACCGTCAATGAGCAGTTCTTC.

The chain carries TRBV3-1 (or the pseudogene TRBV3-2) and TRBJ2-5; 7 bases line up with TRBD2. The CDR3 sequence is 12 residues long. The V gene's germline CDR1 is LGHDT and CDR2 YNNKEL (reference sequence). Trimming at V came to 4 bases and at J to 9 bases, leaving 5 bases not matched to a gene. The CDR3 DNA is TGTGCCAGCAGCCGTGGGGGAGGGGCCCAGTACTTC. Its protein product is CASSRGGGAQYF.

This CDR3 reads CAWNRNEKLFF. The DNA for the CDR3 is TGTGCCTGGAATCGTAATGAAAAACTGTTTTTT. The chain combines TRBV30 with TRBJ1-4, with unresolved D. Germline-derived CDR1 and CDR2 are GTSNPN and SVGIG (reference sequence). The V end was cut by 4 bases, the J end by 4 bases, with 4 bases between. The CDR3 runs 11 residues.

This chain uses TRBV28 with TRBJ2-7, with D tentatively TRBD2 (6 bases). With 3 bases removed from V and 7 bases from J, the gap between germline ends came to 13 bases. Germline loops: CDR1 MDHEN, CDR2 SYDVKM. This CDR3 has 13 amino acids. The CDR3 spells CASSFALAWEQYF. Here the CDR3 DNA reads TGTGCCAGCAGTTTCGCCCTAGCGTGGGAGCAGTACTTC.

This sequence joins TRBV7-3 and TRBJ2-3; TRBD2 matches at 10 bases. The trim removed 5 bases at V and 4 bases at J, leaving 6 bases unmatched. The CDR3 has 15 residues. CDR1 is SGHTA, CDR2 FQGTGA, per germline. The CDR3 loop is CASSPAGGRSDTQYF. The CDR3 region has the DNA TGTGCCAGCAGCCCAGCGGGGGGGCGATCAGATACGCAGTATTTT.

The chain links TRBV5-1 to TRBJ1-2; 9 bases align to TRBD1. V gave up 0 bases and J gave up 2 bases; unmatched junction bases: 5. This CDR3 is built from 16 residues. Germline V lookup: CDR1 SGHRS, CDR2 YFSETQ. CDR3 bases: TGCGCCAGCAGCTTGGGGAATACAGGGGGCAACTATGGCTACACCTTC. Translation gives CASSLGNTGGNYGYTF. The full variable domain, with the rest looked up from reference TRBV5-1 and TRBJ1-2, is KAGVTQTPRYLIKTRGQQVTLSCSPISGHRSVSWYQQTPGQGLQFLFEYFSETQRNKGNFPGRFSGRQFSNSRSEMNVSTLELGDSALYLCASSLGNTGGNYGYTFGSGTRLTVV.

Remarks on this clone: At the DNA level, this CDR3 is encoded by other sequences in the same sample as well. CDR3 in DNA: TGTGCCAGTTCACTGCTTAACTATGGCTACACCTTC. Translation: CASSLLNYGYTF. V gene TRBV28 combines with J gene TRBJ1-2; D is undetermined. With 9 bases removed from V and 1 base from J, the gap between germline ends came to 9 bases. The CDR3 is 12 residues long. CDR1 MDHEN and CDR2 SYDVKM come from the germline V gene.

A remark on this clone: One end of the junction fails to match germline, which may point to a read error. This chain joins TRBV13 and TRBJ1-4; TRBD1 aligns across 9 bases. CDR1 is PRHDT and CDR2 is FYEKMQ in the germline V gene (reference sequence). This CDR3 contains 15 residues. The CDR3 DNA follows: TGTGCCAGCAGTTTAGGGGGACAGGGTAACGAAAAACTGTTTTTT. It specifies CASSLGGQGNEKLFF.

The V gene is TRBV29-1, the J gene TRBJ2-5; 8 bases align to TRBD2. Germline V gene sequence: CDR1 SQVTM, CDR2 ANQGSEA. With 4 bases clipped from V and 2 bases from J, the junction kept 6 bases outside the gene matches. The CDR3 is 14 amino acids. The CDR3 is CSVAGGAGQETQYF. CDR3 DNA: TGCAGCGTTGCGGGGGGGGCAGGGCAAGAGACCCAGTACTTC. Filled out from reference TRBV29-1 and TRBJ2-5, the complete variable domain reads SAVISQKPSRDICQRGTSLTIQCQVDSQVTMMFWYRQQPGQSLTLIATANQGSEATYESGFVIDKFPISRPNLTFSTLTVSNMSPEDSSIYLCSVAGGAGQETQYFGPGTRLLVL.